Listed below are T cell receptor beta chains from one sample, sequenced in a study of shared clonotypes between healthy human individuals. Data came from immunoSEQ multiplex PCR; TCRdb stores just in-frame clones and leaves some out. This sample has a few million clones; approximately 92% occur once, and the top ten carry 0.14%. Sequencing was carried out using naive CD4+ T cells sorted from blood. Receptors originate from a man in his late teens or twenties in good health. Each CDR3 is given with its conserved first and last residue. The order of the fields is J gene, D gene, clone size, V gene, CDR3 protein, CDR3 DNA. A D gene is named only where the DNA matches it firmly. Some rows have no size entry. The others give once, few or many, or a class for an expanded clone.

TRBJ1-6 TRBD1 few TRBV9 CASSVEQGKSPLHF TGTGCCAGCAGCGTAGAACAGGGGAAGTCACCCCTCCACTTT
TRBJ2-7 NA NA TRBV30 CAWSPGPPYEQYF TGTGCCTGGTCCCCGGGACCTCCCTACGAGCAGTACTTC
TRBJ2-7 NA NA TRBV7-2 CASSNGGLGEQYF TGTGCCAGCAGCAATGGGGGGTTGGGCGAGCAGTACTTC
TRBJ2-7 TRBD2 NA TRBV4-1 CASSREPGLAGGEQYF TGCGCCAGCAGCCGAGAACCGGGACTAGCGGGAGGAGAGCAGTACTTC
TRBJ2-7 NA NA TRBV6-5 CASSYGGSYEQYF TGTGCCAGCAGTTATGGCGGCTCCTACGAGCAGTACTTC
TRBJ2-7 NA NA TRBV4-1 CASSQGTSYEQYF TGCGCCAGCAGCCAAGGGACCTCCTACGAGCAGTACTTC
TRBJ2-7 NA once TRBV9 CASSVNSISYEQYF TGTGCCAGCAGCGTGAACAGCATCTCCTACGAGCAGTACTTC
TRBJ2-1 TRBD1 once TRBV5-1 CASSLGTGAYNEQFF TGCGCCAGCAGCTTAGGGACAGGGGCCTACAATGAGCAGTTCTTC
TRBJ2-3 NA once TRBV6-6 CASKSWTDTQYF TGTGCCAGCAAAAGTTGGACAGATACGCAGTATTTT
TRBJ1-1 TRBD1 NA TRBV7-2 CASSPRQGNTEAFF TGTGCCAGCAGCCCACGACAGGGGAACACTGAAGCTTTCTTT
TRBJ1-1 NA NA TRBV7-3 CASSLRGRDEAFF TGTGCCAGCAGCTTAAGGGGGCGGGATGAAGCTTTCTTT
TRBJ1-4 NA NA TRBV4-2 CASSQQGFATNEKLFF TGTGCCAGCAGCCAACAGGGGTTTGCAACTAATGAAAAACTGTTTTTT
TRBJ2-7 NA once TRBV30 CAWSRGQSYEQYF TGTGCCTGGAGTCGGGGACAATCCTACGAGCAGTACTTC
TRBJ2-5 TRBD2 once TRBV4-1 CASSQDLEGLASETQYF TGCGCCAGCAGCCAAGATCTGGAGGGACTAGCTTCCGAGACCCAGTACTTC
TRBJ2-3 NA NA TRBV7-3 CASSLMGGTDTQYF TGTGCCAGCAGCTTAATGGGGGGCACAGATACGCAGTATTTT